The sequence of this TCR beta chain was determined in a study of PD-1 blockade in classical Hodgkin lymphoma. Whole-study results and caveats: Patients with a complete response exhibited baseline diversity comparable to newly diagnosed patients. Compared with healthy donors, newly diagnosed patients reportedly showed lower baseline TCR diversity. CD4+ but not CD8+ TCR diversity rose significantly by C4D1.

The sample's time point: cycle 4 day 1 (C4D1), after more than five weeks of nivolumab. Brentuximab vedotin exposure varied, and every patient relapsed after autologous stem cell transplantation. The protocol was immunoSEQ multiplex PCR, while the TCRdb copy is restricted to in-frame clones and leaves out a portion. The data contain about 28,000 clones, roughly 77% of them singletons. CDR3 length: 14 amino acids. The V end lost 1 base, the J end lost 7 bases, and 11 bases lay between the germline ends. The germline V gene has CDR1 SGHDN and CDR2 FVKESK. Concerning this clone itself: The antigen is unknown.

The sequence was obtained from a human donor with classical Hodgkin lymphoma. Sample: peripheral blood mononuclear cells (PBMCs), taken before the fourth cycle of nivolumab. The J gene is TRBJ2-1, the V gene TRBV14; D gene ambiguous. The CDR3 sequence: CASSQGAARNEQFF. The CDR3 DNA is TGTGCCAGCAGCCAAGGGGCAGCGAGAAATGAGCAGTTCTTC.